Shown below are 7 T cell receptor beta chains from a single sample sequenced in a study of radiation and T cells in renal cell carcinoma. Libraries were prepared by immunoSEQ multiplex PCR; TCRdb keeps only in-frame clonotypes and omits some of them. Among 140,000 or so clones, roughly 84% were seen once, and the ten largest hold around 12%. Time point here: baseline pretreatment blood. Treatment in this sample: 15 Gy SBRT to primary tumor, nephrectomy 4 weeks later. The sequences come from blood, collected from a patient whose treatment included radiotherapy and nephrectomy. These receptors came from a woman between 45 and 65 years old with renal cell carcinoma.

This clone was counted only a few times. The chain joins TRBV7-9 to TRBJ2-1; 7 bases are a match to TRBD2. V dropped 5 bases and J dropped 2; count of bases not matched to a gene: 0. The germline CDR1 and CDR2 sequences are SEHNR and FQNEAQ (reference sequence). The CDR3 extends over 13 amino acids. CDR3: CASSSGTYNEQFF. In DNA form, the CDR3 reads TGTGCCAGCAGCAGCGGGACCTACAATGAGCAGTTCTTC.

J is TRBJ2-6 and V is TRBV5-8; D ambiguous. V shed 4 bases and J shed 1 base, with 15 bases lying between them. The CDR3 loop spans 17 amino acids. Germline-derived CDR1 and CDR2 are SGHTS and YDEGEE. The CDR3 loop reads CASSPLGAQSGANVLTF. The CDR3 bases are TGTGCCAGCAGCCCCCTTGGTGCACAATCTGGGGCCAACGTCCTGACTTTC.

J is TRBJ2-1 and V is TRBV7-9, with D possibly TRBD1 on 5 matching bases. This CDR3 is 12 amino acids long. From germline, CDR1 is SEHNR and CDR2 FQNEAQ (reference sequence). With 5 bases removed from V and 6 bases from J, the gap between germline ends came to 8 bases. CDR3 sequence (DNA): TGTGCCAGCAGCCTAGGGGTCAATGAGCAGTTCTTC. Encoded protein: CASSLGVNEQFF.

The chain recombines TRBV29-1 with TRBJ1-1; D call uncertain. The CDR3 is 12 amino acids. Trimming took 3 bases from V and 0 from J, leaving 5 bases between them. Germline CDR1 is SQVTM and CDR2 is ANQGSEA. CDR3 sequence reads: CSVDRVNTEAFF. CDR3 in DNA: TGCAGCGTTGACAGAGTGAACACTGAAGCTTTCTTT.

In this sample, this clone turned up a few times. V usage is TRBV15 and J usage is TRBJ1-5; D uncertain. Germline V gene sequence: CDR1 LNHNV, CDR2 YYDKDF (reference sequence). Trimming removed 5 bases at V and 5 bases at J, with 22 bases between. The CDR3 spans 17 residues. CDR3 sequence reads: CATSSPSIGSDDQPQHF. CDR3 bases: TGTGCCACCAGCTCCCCCTCAATAGGGTCTGATGATCAGCCCCAGCATTTT.

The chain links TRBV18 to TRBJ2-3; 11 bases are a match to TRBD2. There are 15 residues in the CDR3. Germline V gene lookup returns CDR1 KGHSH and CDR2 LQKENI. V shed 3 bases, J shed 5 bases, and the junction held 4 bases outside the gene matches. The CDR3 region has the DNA TGTGCCAGCTCACCTAGCGGGGGGGCAGGAGATACGCAGTATTTT. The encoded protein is CASSPSGGAGDTQYF.

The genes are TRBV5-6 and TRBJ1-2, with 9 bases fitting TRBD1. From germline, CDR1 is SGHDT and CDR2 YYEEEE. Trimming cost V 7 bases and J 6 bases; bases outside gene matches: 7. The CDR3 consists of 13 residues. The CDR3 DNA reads TGTGCCAGCCGTCGGACAGGGGCGGATGGCTACACCTTC. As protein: CASRRTGADGYTF.